The 32 T cell receptor beta chains below come from one sample, sequenced in a study of T cells in localized non-small cell lung cancer. Generated by immunoSEQ multiplex PCR, the TCRdb table keeps only in-frame clones and is missing some. The repertoire has roughly 71,000 clones, 80% to 90% of them found once; the top ten carry 21%. Sequencing was performed on peripheral blood, taken before any cancer treatment. These receptors all come from a male donor aged 60 or older with stage III squamous cell lung carcinoma.

V is TRBV6-6 and J is TRBJ1-5; D is uncertain. The CDR3 contains 13 residues. Trimming took off 1 base at V and 6 bases at J, with 7 bases between the two ends. The V gene's germline CDR1 is MNHNY and CDR2 SVGAGI (reference sequence). Here the CDR3 reads CASSYLQFQPQHF. Here the CDR3 DNA reads TGTGCCAGCAGTTACTTACAGTTTCAGCCCCAGCATTTT.

Worth noting for this clone: The same CDR3 also results from other DNA sequences found in this sample. The J gene is TRBJ1-2, the V gene TRBV5-6, with 8 bases aligning to TRBD1. Germline-derived CDR1 and CDR2 are SGHDT and YYEEEE. This CDR3 has 12 amino acids. Unmatched junction bases numbered 2, after V lost 4 bases and J lost 6 bases. The CDR3 sequence is CASSRGQDGYTF. The CDR3, as DNA: TGTGCCAGCAGCCGGGGACAGGATGGCTACACCTTC.

The chain couples TRBV7-2 to TRBJ1-2; D is uncertain. Per the germline V gene, CDR1 is SGHTA and CDR2 is FQGNSA. The CDR3 totals 14 residues. V dropped 0 bases and J dropped 6 bases, with 11 bases sitting between them. CDR3 sequence (DNA): TGTGCCAGCAGCTTAGCGAAGGCGGTCGATGGCTACACCTTC. Amino acids: CASSLAKAVDGYTF.

The chain links TRBV5-6 to TRBJ2-1; TRBD2 matches 9 bases. V was clipped by 6 bases and J by 8 bases; unmatched bases: 9. Per germline, CDR1 SGHDT and CDR2 YYEEEE. CDR3 length: 14 amino acids. CDR3 sequence reads: CASTPGTSLDEQFF. For the CDR3, the DNA is TGTGCCAGCACACCCGGGACTAGCCTGGATGAGCAGTTCTTC.

The chain employs TRBV4-3 and TRBJ2-3; 10 positions agree with TRBD2. CDR1 is LGHNA, CDR2 YSLEER, per germline. Trimming took 3 bases from V and 6 from J; bases not matched to a gene: 6. This CDR3 is 15 amino acids long. CDR3: CASSQSDSGGDTQYF. DNA for the CDR3: TGCGCCAGCAGCCAGTCTGATAGCGGGGGGGATACGCAGTATTTT.

In this sample, this clone turned up once. V gene TRBV11-3 combines with J gene TRBJ2-2; 8 bases match TRBD1. Losses at the gene ends were 5 bases for V and 4 bases for J; bases not matched to a gene: 6. The CDR3 runs 15 residues. CDR1 SGHNT and CDR2 YENEEA come from the germline V gene. This CDR3 is CASSPGQGGTGELFF. CDR3 coding DNA: TGTGCCAGCAGCCCCGGACAGGGAGGCACCGGGGAGCTGTTTTTT.

The chain recombines TRBV6-1 with TRBJ2-5, with 8 bases aligning to TRBD1. This CDR3 has 14 residues. CDR1 is MNHNS and CDR2 is SASEGT in the germline V gene. V shed 4 bases, J shed 4 bases, and the junction held 5 bases outside the gene matches. In DNA form, the CDR3 reads TGTGCCAGCAGTGTAGGCAGGGGGCGAGAGACCCAGTACTTC. Encoded protein: CASSVGRGRETQYF.

V is TRBV19 and J is TRBJ1-1, with 9 bases lining up with TRBD1. The CDR3 is 16 residues long. The V gene end was trimmed by 5 bases and the J gene end by 1 base; junction bases not matched to a gene: 8. Germline V gives CDR1 LNHDA, CDR2 SQIVND (reference sequence). CDR3 sequence: CASSPGQGSRNTEAFF. The CDR3 bases are TGTGCCAGTAGTCCGGGACAGGGAAGTAGGAACACTGAAGCTTTCTTT.

V is TRBV9 and J is TRBJ2-7, with 9 bases lining up with TRBD1. Germline CDR1 SGDLS, CDR2 YYNGEE. J gave up 7 bases and V 3 bases, and 8 bases lay outside the gene matches. The CDR3 has 14 amino acids. The CDR3 reads CASSAHGTGWEQYF. The CDR3 DNA reads TGTGCCAGCAGCGCACACGGGACAGGGTGGGAGCAGTACTTC.

The chain uses TRBV5-8 and TRBJ1-2, with D maybe TRBD1 (6 bases). The CDR3 runs to 16 residues. The V gene's germline CDR1 is SGHTS and CDR2 YDEGEE. With 4 bases removed from V and 4 bases from J, the gap between germline ends came to 20 bases. The CDR3 coding sequence is TGTGCCAGCAGCCCCGGGGACACCCTGGGGGCCTATGGCTACACCTTC. Protein product: CASSPGDTLGAYGYTF.

This clone appeared a few times. This chain uses TRBV5-1 with TRBJ1-2, with D tentatively TRBD1 (6 bases). From germline, CDR1 is SGHRS and CDR2 YFSETQ. V was clipped by 4 bases and J by 0 bases, with 10 bases between them. This CDR3 contains 14 residues. CDR3 sequence: CASSPGTSNYGYTF. CDR3 bases: TGCGCCAGCAGCCCCGGGACATCTAACTATGGCTACACCTTC.

V gene TRBV7-2 combines with J gene TRBJ2-5; 7 bases are a match to TRBD2. From germline, CDR1 is SGHTA and CDR2 FQGNSA. This CDR3 spans 17 amino acids. The V and J ends lost 1 base and 2 bases, in that order; junction bases with no gene match: 10. Here the CDR3 reads CASSLGGGSSGQETQYF. CDR3 nucleotides: TGTGCCAGCAGCTTAGGAGGAGGAAGTAGCGGGCAAGAGACCCAGTACTTC.

The chain recombines TRBV2 with TRBJ1-4; D possibly corresponds to TRBD1 (6 bases). Between the trimmed V and J ends, which lost 5 bases and 0 bases, there was a span of 10 bases. This CDR3 comprises 15 residues. Germline V CDR1 and CDR2: SNHLY, FYNNEI. The CDR3 coding sequence is TGTGCCAGCAGTAGGGACACCGCAACTAATGAAAAACTGTTTTTT. Amino acid sequence: CASSRDTATNEKLFF.

The V gene is TRBV5-1, the J gene TRBJ1-2; the D gene is possibly TRBD1 (5 bases). Germline CDR1 is SGHRS and CDR2 is YFSETQ. V lost 0 bases and J 3 bases, leaving 12 bases between the germline ends. The CDR3 contains 15 residues. CDR3 residues: CASSLDGAADYGYTF. Written as DNA, the CDR3 is TGCGCCAGCAGCTTGGATGGGGCGGCGGACTATGGCTACACCTTC.

The CDR3 DNA follows: TGTGCCTGGAGTGTCGGCCCTGTTGGGTATGGCTACACCTTC. Translating it yields CAWSVGPVGYGYTF. The chain joins TRBV30 to TRBJ1-2; D ambiguous. Germline V gene sequence: CDR1 GTSNPN, CDR2 SVGIG (reference sequence). V shed 0 bases and J shed 5 bases, with 13 bases lying between them. The CDR3 extends over 14 amino acids.

The CDR3 coding sequence is TGTGCCAGCAGCTACGAGCGGGACTACGAGCAGTACTTC. It specifies CASSYERDYEQYF. The chain has TRBV7-2 and TRBJ2-7; 7 bases agree with TRBD2. V lost 4 bases to trimming and J lost 3 bases; unmatched junction nucleotides: 3. The germline CDR1 and CDR2 sequences are SGHTA and FQGNSA. CDR3 length: 13 amino acids.

The J gene is TRBJ1-1, the V gene TRBV2, with D uncertain. The ends were cut back, 5 bases at V and 1 base at J, with 2 bases in the middle. The CDR3 is 11 amino acids. The germline CDR1 and CDR2 sequences are SNHLY and FYNNEI. The CDR3 loop is CASSSNTEAFF. The CDR3 coding sequence is TGTGCCAGCAGTTCGAACACTGAAGCTTTCTTT.

The V call is TRBV5-4, the J call TRBJ1-5; 9 positions match TRBD1. V was pared by 7 bases and J by 4 bases, with 6 bases of the junction left unmatched. The CDR3 runs 14 residues. The V gene's germline CDR1 is SGHNT and CDR2 YYREEE (reference sequence). CDR3 in DNA: TGTGCCAGCTCCAGACAGGGGGAAAATCAGCCCCAGCATTTT. Encoded protein: CASSRQGENQPQHF.

Concerning this clone: This CDR3 is also generated by other DNA sequences in the sample. This chain joins TRBV6-5 and TRBJ1-5; D not resolved. Germline CDR1 and CDR2: MNHEY and SVGAGI. The CDR3 totals 13 residues. Trimming removed 2 bases at V and 2 bases at J, with 4 bases between. The CDR3 DNA is TGTGCCAGCAGTTACCGTGGCAATCAGCCCCAGCATTTT. It codes for CASSYRGNQPQHF.

This chain joins TRBV7-3 and TRBJ2-2, with D possibly TRBD1 on 5 matching bases. The CDR3 is made up of 15 amino acids. Germline CDR1 is SGHTA and CDR2 is FQGTGA. V lost 4 bases and J lost 1, with 10 bases in between. CDR3 amino acids: CASSWARENTGELFF. CDR3 in DNA: TGTGCCAGCAGCTGGGCCAGGGAGAACACCGGGGAGCTGTTTTTT. The entire variable domain, with the rest obtained from reference TRBV7-3 and TRBJ2-2, is as follows: GAGVSQTPSNKVTEKGKYVELRCDPISGHTALYWYRQSLGQGPEFLIYFQGTGAADDSGLPNDRFFAVRPEGSVSTLKIQRTERGDSAVYLCASSWARENTGELFFGEGSRLTVL.

V is TRBV18 and J is TRBJ1-2; D not certain. The CDR3 runs to 13 residues. The germline CDR1 and CDR2 sequences are KGHSH and LQKENI. V gave up 1 base and J gave up 8 bases, with 11 bases separating them. Written as DNA, the CDR3 is TGTGCCAGCTCACCACGGGAGGGAAGAGGCTACACCTTC. This translates into CASSPREGRGYTF.

The DNA of the CDR3 is TGTGCCAGCAGCTTCGGGACAGGGGGCGATCGCTATGGCTACACCTTC. It specifies CASSFGTGGDRYGYTF. This rearrangement joins TRBV5-8 to TRBJ1-2; 12 positions match TRBD1. Trimming at V came to 2 bases and at J to 4 bases, leaving 6 bases not matched to a gene. The CDR3 totals 16 residues. Per the germline V gene, CDR1 is SGHTS and CDR2 is YDEGEE. The full variable domain, with the rest looked up from reference TRBV5-8 and TRBJ1-2, is EAGVTQSPTHLIKTRGQQATLRCSPISGHTSVYWYQQALGLGLQFLLWYDEGEERNRGNFPPRFSGRQFPNYSSELNVNALELEDSALYLCASSFGTGGDRYGYTFGSGTRLTVV.

CDR3 sequence reads: CAWNLLSGQPQHF. CDR3 nucleotide sequence: TGTGCCTGGAATCTCCTGTCCGGCCAGCCCCAGCATTTT. The rearrangement uses TRBV30 and TRBJ1-5, with D hard to call. V gave up 4 bases and J gave up 7 bases, with 14 bases separating them. Germline lookup yields CDR1 GTSNPN and CDR2 SVGIG (reference sequence). This CDR3 contains 13 residues.

The CDR3 spells CASSYRGLNTGELFF. CDR3 DNA sequence: TGTGCCAGCAGCTACAGGGGGTTAAACACCGGGGAGCTGTTTTTT. The rearrangement uses TRBV11-3 and TRBJ2-2, with 8 bases fitting TRBD1. V lost 4 bases, J lost 2 bases, and 3 bases stayed unmatched. Germline V CDR1 and CDR2: SGHNT, YENEEA. CDR3 length: 15 amino acids.

This clone was detected once. This CDR3 reads CATSRHRLRRKGYTF. The CDR3 nucleotides read TGTGCCACCAGCAGACACAGGCTCCGCAGAAAGGGCTACACCTTC. The genes are TRBV15 and TRBJ1-2, with TRBD1 as a possible D gene (5 bases). V was cut by 2 bases and J by 8 bases, with 18 bases left in between. The CDR3 covers 15 residues. The V gene's germline CDR1 is LNHNV and CDR2 YYDKDF (reference sequence).

The chain links TRBV10-3 to TRBJ2-5; 9 bases are shared with TRBD2. Germline CDR1 and CDR2: ENHRY and SYGVKD. There are 14 residues in the CDR3. V lost 4 bases and J lost 1; bases outside the gene matches: 1. The CDR3 region has the DNA TGTGCCATCAGTGCGACTAGCGGCCAAGAGACCCAGTACTTC. This sequence encodes CAISATSGQETQYF.

The chain joins TRBV19 to TRBJ2-2; possible D gene TRBD2, 5 bases. Deletions cut 9 bases from V and 5 bases from J, with 19 bases between. Germline assignment: CDR1 LNHDA and CDR2 SQIVND (reference sequence). The CDR3 loop spans 15 amino acids. In DNA form, the CDR3 reads TGTGCCAGCGAGCGGACTGAACTTCGAACCGGGGAGCTGTTTTTT. Amino acid sequence: CASERTELRTGELFF.

This clone was counted only a few times. This chain uses TRBV15 with TRBJ1-2, with 10 bases aligning to TRBD1. V dropped 0 bases and J dropped 8; count of bases not matched to a gene: 12. This CDR3 is 17 amino acids long. CDR1 is LNHNV, CDR2 YYDKDF, per germline (reference sequence). The CDR3 sequence: CATSRDRIGTGEGGYTF. DNA of the CDR3: TGTGCCACCAGCAGAGATCGAATAGGGACAGGGGAGGGAGGCTACACCTTC.

The chain is built from TRBV7-6 and TRBJ2-1; D is ambiguous. V dropped 5 bases and J dropped 6 bases, with 11 bases sitting between them. This CDR3 contains 13 residues. CDR1 is SGHVS, CDR2 FNYEAQ, per germline. The CDR3 region is CASSRASRNEQFF. The CDR3 coding sequence is TGTGCCAGCAGCCGGGCCTCACGCAATGAGCAGTTCTTC.

On this clone: An end of the junction differs from the germline gene, which may be a read error. Different DNA sequences within this sample yield the same CDR3. The rearrangement joins TRBV6-5 to TRBJ1-1; a weak D match, TRBD1 (5 bases). Germline values: CDR1 MNHEY, CDR2 SVGAGI. The CDR3 length is 14 residues. The DNA for the CDR3 is TGTGCTAGCAGATTGAACGGGGGACACACTGAAGCTTTCTTT. This codes for CASRLNGGHTEAFF.

The chain employs TRBV11-2 and TRBJ1-2; 7 bases are shared with TRBD1. The CDR3 runs to 13 residues. CDR1 is SGHAT and CDR2 is FQNNGV in the germline V gene. V dropped 3 bases and J dropped 4; count of bases not matched to a gene: 2. CDR3 sequence: CASSLGQFYGYTF. In DNA, the CDR3 is TGTGCCAGCAGCTTGGGACAGTTCTATGGCTACACCTTC.

This chain joins TRBV2 and TRBJ2-2, with a tentative D call TRBD2 (5 bases). V was cut by 6 bases and J by 1 base, with 9 bases left in between. Germline CDR1 SNHLY, CDR2 FYNNEI. There are 14 residues in the CDR3. The CDR3 reads CASSGVRNTGELFF. The CDR3 DNA follows: TGTGCCAGCAGCGGGGTCCGGAACACCGGGGAGCTGTTTTTT.